The rows below give T cell receptor beta chains drawn from one sample of a study of glioma-infiltrating T cells. From the multiplex PCR reads, TCRdb called clonotypes with MiXCR, one entry per CDR3 protein. Here the sample spans about 93,000 distinct CDR3 sequences, 40% being singletons. Input material: glioma tissue, nonneoplastic brain tissue, or PBMCs (not recorded which). These receptors came from a human donor with low-grade glioma or glioblastoma, undergoing nonglioma brain surgery, or in good health (not recorded which). Both conserved end residues are part of each CDR3. D genes are given only for firm matches. The size of a clone is reported for some rows only, either as once, few or many, or as a class for expanded clones.

D	V	J	size	DNA	CDR3
.	TRBV30	TRBJ1-2	few	TGTGCCTGGAGTGAGGATAGCGGCTATGGCTACACCTTC	CAWSEDSGYGYTF
TRBD2	TRBV24-1	TRBJ2-1	many	TGTGCCACCAGTGGGACTAGCGGGAGCACCTACAATGAGCAGTTCTTC	CATSGTSGSTYNEQFF
.	TRBV18	TRBJ1-5	many	TGTGCCAGCTCACCAGCTCAGGAGAAGCCCCAGCATTTT	CASSPAQEKPQHF
TRBD1	TRBV20-1	TRBJ2-7	medium-sized	TGCAGTGCTAGAGGTGGGGGACAGGGGGCCGGCGAGCAGTACTTC	CSARGGGQGAGEQYF
.	TRBV25-1	TRBJ2-1	.	TGTGCCAGCATCCCCCACTCCTACAATGAGCAGTTCTTT	CASIPHSYNEQFF
.	TRBV3-1	TRBJ1-1	.	TGTGCCAACAGCCAAGGCAGGGGCGCAGGTGAAGCTTCCTTT	CANSQGRGAGEASF
.	TRBV10-3	TRBJ2-7	.	TGTGCCATCAGTTCAAGGATAGGGGTGGACGAGCAGTACTTC	CAISSRIGVDEQYF
.	TRBV25-1	TRBJ2-3	.	TGTGCCAGCAGTGAGGTCGGCAGGGGTCAAGATACGCAGTATTTT	CASSEVGRGQDTQYF
TRBD2	TRBV11-2	TRBJ2-5	many	TGTGCCAGCAGCTTCAGCGGGGGGGCACAAGAGACCCAGTACTTC	CASSFSGGAQETQYF
TRBD1	TRBV27	TRBJ2-5	once	TGTGCCAGCAGAGCAAGATCGGCAGGGGGCCAAGAGACCCAATACTTC	CASRARSAGGQETQYF
.	TRBV19	TRBJ2-2	many	TGTGCCAGTAGTATAGTGGACAGCACCGGGGAGCTGTTTTTT	CASSIVDSTGELFF
TRBD2	TRBV7-6	TRBJ2-3	many	TGTGCCAGCAGCTTAGAGGCCGGGGGGATCGCGCAGTATTTT	CASSLEAGGIAQYF
.	TRBV19	TRBJ1-2	many	TGTGCCAGTAGTATGAAGGCCGGACAGCACGGGGGCTACACCTTC	CASSMKAGQHGGYTF
.	TRBV2	TRBJ2-7	many	TGTGCCAGCAGTGAATGGCAGCGGTCAACCCCCGAGCAGTACTTC	CASSEWQRSTPEQYF
.	TRBV19	TRBJ2-7	.	TGTGCCAGTAGTATAGATCGAGTTCGGGGGACCGAGCAGTACTTC	CASSIDRVRGTEQYF
.	TRBV10-3	TRBJ2-5	many	TGTGCCATCAGTGGAAGCCAAGAGACCCAGTACTTC	CAISGSQETQYF
.	TRBV7-2	TRBJ1-6	many	TGTGCCAGCAGCTTAGCGTGGGATCTAAATTCACCCCTCCACTTT	CASSLAWDLNSPLHF
TRBD2	TRBV6-1	TRBJ2-1	.	TGTGCCAGCAGCTCAGACTGGGGACTAGCGGGAGGGGGTAATGAGCAGTTCTTC	CASSSDWGLAGGGNEQFF
.	TRBV6-8	TRBJ1-2	.	TGTGCCAGCAGTTCCCCACGGACAGACAACTATAGCTACACCTTC	CASSSPRTDNYSYTF
TRBD2	TRBV20-1	TRBJ2-7	many	TGCAGTACTAGGGGGGAGCTAGCGGGGCACTACGAGCAGTACTTC	CSTRGELAGHYEQYF
TRBD1	TRBV24-1	TRBJ2-2	many	TGTGCCACTGGGGACAGGGGAAAGACCGGGGAGCTGTTTTTT	CATGDRGKTGELFF
TRBD2	TRBV7-6	TRBJ2-7	many	TGTGCCAGCAGCTTAGTTGGGTCTAGCGGTGACTACGAGCAGTACTTC	CASSLVGSSGDYEQYF
.	TRBV15	TRBJ2-1	many	TGTGCCACCAGCAGAGATGTGGGCTCAGGGGAGCAGTTCTTC	CATSRDVGSGEQFF
TRBD1	TRBV5-1	TRBJ1-4	many	TGCGCCAGCAGCCTGGGACAGTCCGGTGAAAAACTGTTTTTT	CASSLGQSGEKLFF
.	TRBV6-2/TRBV6-3	TRBJ1-1	.	TGTGCCAGCAGTTGGGACTCCGGAATGAACACTGAAGCTTTCTTT	CASSWDSGMNTEAFF
TRBD2	TRBV5-5	TRBJ2-1	once	TGTGCCAGCAGACGTGGCGGGGGGATGAACAGTGAGCAGTTCTTC	CASRRGGGMNSEQFF
.	TRBV18	TRBJ2-7	many	TGTGCCAGCTCACCTCAGAACTACGAGCAGTACTTC	CASSPQNYEQYF
.	TRBV7-8	TRBJ2-1	large	TGTGCCAGCAGCTCCCCCGGTGAGCAGTTCTTC	CASSSPGEQFF
TRBD2	TRBV7-3	TRBJ2-1	.	TGTGCCAGCAGCTTAAGACTAGCGGGGGGGCAGGGTGAGCAGTTCTTC	CASSLRLAGGQGEQFF
TRBD1	TRBV6-2/TRBV6-3	TRBJ1-1	.	TGTGCCAGCAGTTACAGTCGATGGACAGGGCAAGCTTTCTTT	CASSYSRWTGQAFF
.	TRBV15	TRBJ2-7	.	TGTGCCACCAGCAGAGAAGAGGGCACCTACGAGCAGTACTTC	CATSREEGTYEQYF
TRBD2	TRBV12-5	TRBJ2-7	.	TGTGCTAGTGGACAACCGCGGACTAGCGGGAGGCGCAATGAGCAGTACTTC	CASGQPRTSGRRNEQYF
TRBD2	TRBV12-3/TRBV12-4	TRBJ2-3	many	TGTGCCAGCAGTTTAAAACTAGCGGGAGCAGATACGCAGTATTTT	CASSLKLAGADTQYF
.	TRBV5-1	TRBJ1-1	many	TGCGCCAGCAGCCTGCTGTCGACAGGGAACACTGAAGCTTTCTTT	CASSLLSTGNTEAFF
.	TRBV29-1	TRBJ1-4	few	TGCAGCATCCGGGCCTCGAATGAAAAACTGTTTTTT	CSIRASNEKLFF
.	TRBV20-1	TRBJ1-3	many	TGCAGTGCTAAACCTAGCTCTGGAAACACCATATATTTT	CSAKPSSGNTIYF
.	TRBV20-1	TRBJ2-5	.	TGCAGTGCGGGGAGATTCTCTAAGGGGACCCAGTACTTC	CSAGRFSKGTQYF
.	TRBV6-1	TRBJ1-4	.	TGTGCCAGCAGTGAATTTAGGGGGAGAGTCGGGCCTTTT	CASSEFRGRVGPF
TRBD2	TRBV6-5	TRBJ2-7	.	TGTGCCAGCAGTTATTGGCCCACTCGACTAGCGGGAGACTACGATCAGTACTTC	CASSYWPTRLAGDYDQYF
.	TRBV27	TRBJ2-6	.	TGTGCCAGCAGCCCACAGACAGGGGCCAACGTCCTGACTTTC	CASSPQTGANVLTF
.	TRBV9	TRBJ2-3	.	TGTGCCAGCAGCGGCGGACGGGGGGCTTATACGCAGTATTTT	CASSGGRGAYTQYF
.	TRBV6-6	TRBJ2-6	many	TGTGCCAGCAGTTACGTAAGGGGAACTGGGGCCAACGTCCTGACTTTC	CASSYVRGTGANVLTF
TRBD1	TRBV24-1	TRBJ2-6	many	TGTGCCACCGCCCCGAGGGGGCATGGGGCCAACGTCCTGACTTTC	CATAPRGHGANVLTF
.	TRBV3-1	TRBJ1-1	many	TGTGCCAGCACTTTTATTGGGATTTCCGAAGCTTTCTTT	CASTFIGISEAFF
TRBD2	TRBV2	TRBJ2-5	.	TGTGCCAGCAGCGCACTAGCGGATCAAGAGACCCAGTACTTC	CASSALADQETQYF